The 4 T cell receptor beta chains below were found in one sample sequenced in a study of shared clonotypes between healthy human individuals. Only in-frame clones appear in the TCRdb table, and some are missing; sequencing was by immunoSEQ multiplex PCR. The sample holds around 1.9 million clones, around 93% seen once. The naive CD8 fraction comprised CD45RO-negative cells positively selected for CCR7 and excluded terminally differentiated effector memory CD45RA+ cells. The sequenced material came from naive CD8+ T cells from PBMCs. These receptors were taken from a man between 18 and 29 years old in good health. Some clones in this sample may be carry-over from other donors' samples.

The V gene is TRBV28, the J gene TRBJ1-3, with D perhaps matching TRBD1 (5 bases). V was shortened by 5 bases and J by 3 bases, with 20 bases between the two germline ends. The CDR3 covers 17 residues. Germline CDR1 MDHEN, CDR2 SYDVKM. In nucleotides, the CDR3 is TGTGCCAGCAGTCCCCGTGGTTCGGGGGGGGGTGGAAACACCATATATTTT. This gives the protein CASSPRGSGGGGNTIYF.

CDR3 coding DNA: TGCAGCGTTGAGGCTAGCGGGTACGAGCAGTACTTC. Translating gives CSVEASGYEQYF. The rearrangement links TRBV29-1 to TRBJ2-7, with 8 bases matching TRBD2. The CDR3 consists of 12 residues. Germline loops: CDR1 SQVTM, CDR2 ANQGSEA. J gave up 4 bases and V 3 bases, and 2 bases lay outside the gene matches.

The chain couples TRBV28 to TRBJ1-2; no reliable D call. Trimming removed 2 bases from V and 0 bases from J, with 10 bases in between. The germline V gene has CDR1 MDHEN and CDR2 SYDVKM. This CDR3 region has 15 residues. CDR3 amino acids: CASSLGRSANYGYTF. For the CDR3, the DNA is TGTGCCAGCAGTTTAGGGAGGTCAGCTAACTATGGCTACACCTTC.

The J gene is TRBJ1-2, the V gene TRBV2; D not certain. Looked up from germline, CDR1 is SNHLY and CDR2 is FYNNEI. The CDR3 runs to 14 residues. Trimming took off 6 bases at V and 3 bases at J, with 14 bases between the two ends. CDR3 DNA: TGTGCCAGCAGGAGGGATTCACCTTACTATGGCTACACCTTC. This translates into CASRRDSPYYGYTF.